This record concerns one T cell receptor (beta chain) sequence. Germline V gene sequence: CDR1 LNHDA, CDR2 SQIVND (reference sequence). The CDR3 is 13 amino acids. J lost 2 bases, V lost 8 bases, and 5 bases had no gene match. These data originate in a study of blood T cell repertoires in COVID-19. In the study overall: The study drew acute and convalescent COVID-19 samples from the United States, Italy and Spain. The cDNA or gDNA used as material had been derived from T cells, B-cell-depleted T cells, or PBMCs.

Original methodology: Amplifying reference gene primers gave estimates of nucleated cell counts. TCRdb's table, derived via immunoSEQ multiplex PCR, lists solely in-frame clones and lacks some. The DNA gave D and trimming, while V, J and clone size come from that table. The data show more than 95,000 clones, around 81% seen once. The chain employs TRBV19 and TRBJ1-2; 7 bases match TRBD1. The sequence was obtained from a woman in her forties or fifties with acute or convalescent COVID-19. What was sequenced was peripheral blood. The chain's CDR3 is CASRPGQNYGYTF. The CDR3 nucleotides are TGTGCCAGTCGTCCGGGACAGAACTATGGCTACACCTTC.